Shown below are 6 T cell receptor beta chains from a single sample sequenced in a study of Ad26.COV2.S vaccination and SARS-CoV-2 variants. Sample treatment: 15 to 20 received Ad26.COV2.S at low or high dose, single or two shots; several received placebo; per-sample allocation not given. Sampling occurred on day 63 after the first vaccine or placebo injection. Measured with immunoSEQ multiplex PCR; TCRdb has only the in-frame clones, and not every one. The sample lists about 480,000 clones, roughly nine tenths occurring once. Material: peripheral blood, obtained in a trial of Ad26.COV2.S vaccine versus placebo. The origin of the receptors is a person between 18 and 60 years old who received the Ad26.COV2.S COVID-19 vaccine or a placebo.

The J gene is TRBJ1-2, the V gene TRBV12-3 or TRBV12-4; possibly TRBD1 for D (5 bases). The CDR3 is 11 amino acids. Trimming pared 10 bases from V and 8 bases from J, leaving 14 bases between. The CDR3 region has the DNA TGTGCCACGAAGACAGTGGACGGCTACACCTTC. It encodes CATKTVDGYTF.

The gene calls are TRBV27 and TRBJ2-5, with 8 nucleotides matching TRBD1. V gave up 4 bases and J gave up 7 bases; unmatched junction bases: 8. The V gene's germline CDR1 is MNHEY and CDR2 SMNVEV (reference sequence). This CDR3 comprises 14 residues. CDR3 region: CASSSGQGIGTQYF. CDR3 bases: TGTGCCAGCAGTTCCGGACAGGGTATTGGGACCCAGTACTTC.

With respect to this clone: Additional DNA sequences in this sample encode the identical CDR3. V usage is TRBV6-2 or TRBV6-3 and J usage is TRBJ2-7; 7 nucleotides line up with TRBD2. After removal of 5 bases from V and 7 bases from J, the junction contained 2 bases not matched to a gene. CDR3 length: 11 residues. Germline values: CDR1 MNHEY, CDR2 SVGEGT. CDR3 protein: CASSNSGEQYF. The DNA for the CDR3 is TGTGCCAGCAGTAATAGCGGGGAGCAGTACTTC.

As DNA, the CDR3 is TGTGCCAGCAGCCAATGGTACGGAATCACGGGAGGACTCAATGAGCAGTTCTTC. As protein: CASSQWYGITGGLNEQFF. The rearrangement links TRBV3-1 (or the pseudogene TRBV3-2) to TRBJ2-1, with TRBD2 matching 7 bases. There are 18 residues in the CDR3. Germline lookup yields CDR1 LGHDT and CDR2 YNNKEL (reference sequence). The V and J ends lost 2 bases and 6 bases, in that order; junction bases with no gene match: 16.

This clone was seen a few times. The CDR3 sequence is CAWDWGGPGQPQHF. CDR3 coding DNA: TGTGCCTGGGATTGGGGGGGGCCTGGGCAGCCCCAGCATTTT. The chain has TRBV30 and TRBJ1-5; tentative D call: TRBD1 (6 bases). The germline CDR1 and CDR2 sequences are GTSNPN and SVGIG (reference sequence). The V end lost 5 bases, the J end lost 7 bases, and 18 bases lay between the germline ends. The CDR3 consists of 14 residues.

The chain joins TRBV14 to TRBJ2-7, with D perhaps TRBD2 (6 bases). This CDR3 is built from 15 residues. V was clipped by 4 bases and J by 2 bases, with 15 bases between them. The germline V gene has CDR1 SGHDN and CDR2 FVKESK. CDR3 DNA sequence: TGTGCCAGCAGCCTGGCCGACGGGAGAACCTACGAGCAGTACTTC. It codes for CASSLADGRTYEQYF.